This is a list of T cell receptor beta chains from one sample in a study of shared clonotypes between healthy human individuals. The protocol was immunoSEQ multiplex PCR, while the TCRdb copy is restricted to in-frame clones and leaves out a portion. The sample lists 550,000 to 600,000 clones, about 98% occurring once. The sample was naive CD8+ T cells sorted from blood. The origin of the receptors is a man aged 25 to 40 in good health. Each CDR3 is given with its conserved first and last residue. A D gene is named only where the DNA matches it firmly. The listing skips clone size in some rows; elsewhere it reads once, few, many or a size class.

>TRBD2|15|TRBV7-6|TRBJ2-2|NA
CASSLVASGIRELFF
TGTGCCAGCAGCTTAGTGGCTAGCGGTATCCGGGAGCTGTTTTTT
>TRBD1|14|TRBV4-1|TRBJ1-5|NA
CASSQWTGNQPQHF
TGCGCCAGCAGCCAGTGGACAGGGAATCAGCCCCAGCATTTT
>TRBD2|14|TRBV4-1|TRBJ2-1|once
CASSPPTSANEQFF
TGCGCCAGCAGCCCCCCCACTAGCGCCAATGAGCAGTTCTTC
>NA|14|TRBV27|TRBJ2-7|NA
CASSLSGTAYEQYF
TGTGCCAGCAGTTTATCCGGGACCGCCTACGAGCAGTACTTC
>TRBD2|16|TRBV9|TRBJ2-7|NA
CASSATGGLAIYEQYF
TGTGCCAGCAGCGCAACAGGCGGACTAGCGATATACGAGCAGTACTTC
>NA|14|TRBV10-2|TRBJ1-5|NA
CASSPDTGHQPQHF
TGCGCCAGCAGCCCGGACACCGGCCATCAGCCCCAGCATTTT
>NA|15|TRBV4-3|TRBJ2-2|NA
CASSHTLASSGELFF
TGCGCCAGCAGCCACACCCTGGCTAGTTCTGGGGAGCTGTTTTTT
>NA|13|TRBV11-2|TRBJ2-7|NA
CASSQGTPHEQYF
TGTGCCAGCAGCCAGGGGACACCACACGAGCAGTACTTC
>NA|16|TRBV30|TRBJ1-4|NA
CAWSDQNRVYDEKLFF
TGTGCCTGGAGCGACCAAAACAGGGTCTACGATGAAAAACTGTTTTTT
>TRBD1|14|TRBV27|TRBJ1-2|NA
CASSLSRGSYSYTF
TGTGCCAGCAGTTTAAGCAGGGGGTCTTATAGCTACACCTTC
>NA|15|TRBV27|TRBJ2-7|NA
CASSSQDRPAGEQYF
TGTGCCAGCAGTTCTCAGGACAGACCGGCGGGCGAGCAGTACTTC
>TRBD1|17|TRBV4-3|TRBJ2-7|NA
CASSQGTKDRGLYEQYF
TGCGCCAGCAGCCAAGGGACGAAGGACAGGGGGCTTTACGAGCAGTACTTC
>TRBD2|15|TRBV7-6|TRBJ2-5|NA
CASSLVLAGQETQYF
TGTGCCAGCAGCCTCGTCTTAGCGGGACAAGAGACCCAGTACTTC
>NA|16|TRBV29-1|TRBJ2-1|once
CSVVGGLTFSYNEQFF
TGCAGCGTTGTGGGGGGGCTAACATTCTCCTACAATGAGCAGTTCTTC
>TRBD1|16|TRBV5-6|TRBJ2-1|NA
CASSLGMAGGGNEQFF
TGTGCCAGCAGCTTGGGCATGGCAGGGGGCGGCAATGAGCAGTTCTTC
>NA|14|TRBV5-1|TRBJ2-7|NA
CASTRQESSYEQYF
TGCGCCAGCACAAGACAGGAGAGCTCCTACGAGCAGTACTTC
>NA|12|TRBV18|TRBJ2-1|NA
CASSPGGNEQFF
TGTGCCAGCTCACCAGGGGGCAATGAGCAGTTCTTC
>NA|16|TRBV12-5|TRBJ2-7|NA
CASGFGQGGPIYEQYF
TGTGCTAGTGGTTTTGGGCAGGGGGGTCCAATCTACGAGCAGTACTTC
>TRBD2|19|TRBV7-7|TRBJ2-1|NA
CASSPAGTSGTRAINEQFF
TGTGCCAGCAGCCCCGCCGGGACTAGCGGGACCAGGGCGATCAATGAGCAGTTCTTC
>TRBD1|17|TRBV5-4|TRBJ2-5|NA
CASSPSLGQGDQETQYF
TGTGCCAGCAGCCCGAGTTTGGGACAGGGGGATCAAGAGACCCAGTACTTC
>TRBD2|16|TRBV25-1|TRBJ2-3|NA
CASSEWDGRVTDTQYF
TGTGCCAGCAGTGAATGGGACGGGAGGGTCACAGATACGCAGTATTTT
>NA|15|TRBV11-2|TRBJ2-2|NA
CASSSDSPNTGELFF
TGTGCCAGCAGCTCAGACAGTCCGAACACCGGGGAGCTGTTTTTT
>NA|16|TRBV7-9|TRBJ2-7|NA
CASSPPKGWTDYEQYF
TGTGCCAGCAGCCCCCCCAAAGGGTGGACAGACTACGAGCAGTACTTC
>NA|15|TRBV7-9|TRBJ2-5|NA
CASSLDTSTQETQYF
TGTGCCAGCAGCTTAGATACTAGCACTCAAGAGACCCAGTACTTC
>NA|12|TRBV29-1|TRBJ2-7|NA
CSVEGANHEQYF
TGCAGCGTTGAAGGGGCAAATCACGAGCAGTACTTC
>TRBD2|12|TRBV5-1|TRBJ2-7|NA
CASNAGVYEQYF
TGCGCCAGCAACGCGGGAGTCTACGAGCAGTACTTC
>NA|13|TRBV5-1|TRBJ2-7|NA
CASSLVPAYEQYF
TGCGCCAGCAGCTTGGTTCCAGCCTACGAGCAGTACTTC
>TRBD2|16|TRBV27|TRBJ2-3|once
CASSLLGTSGTDTQYF
TGTGCCAGCAGTTTATTAGGGACTAGCGGCACAGATACGCAGTATTTT
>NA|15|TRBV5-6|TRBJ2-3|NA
CASSYQGGPTDTQYF
TGTGCCAGCAGCTATCAGGGAGGACCCACAGATACGCAGTATTTT